A single sample gave rise to the 8 T cell receptor beta chains below, sequenced in a study of blood T cell repertoires in COVID-19. TCRdb keeps only in-frame clones here, not all; method: immunoSEQ multiplex PCR. The profile shows approximately 440,000 clones, around 89% of them singletons. Sequenced input: peripheral blood. Receptor source: a woman aged 50 to 60 with COVID-19, enrolled during active disease.

V and J are TRBV29-1 and TRBJ1-2; D possibly corresponds to TRBD1 (5 bases). Trimming took off 1 base at V and 7 bases at J, with 16 bases between the two ends. CDR1 is SQVTM and CDR2 is ANQGSEA in the germline V gene. The CDR3 runs 14 residues. CDR3 protein: CSVEGGGTGPGYTF. Written as DNA, the CDR3 is TGCAGCGTTGAAGGCGGCGGGACGGGGCCTGGCTACACCTTC.

The rearrangement joins TRBV6-5 to TRBJ2-3; D might be TRBD2 (7 bases). The CDR3 is 15 amino acids. The germline gives CDR1 MNHEY, CDR2 SVGAGI. Trimming removed 11 bases from V and 4 bases from J, with 22 bases in between. The CDR3 is CAAGQRGGIADTQYF. The CDR3 region has the DNA TGTGCCGCGGGCCAAAGGGGGGGGATCGCAGATACGCAGTATTTT.

V gene TRBV27 combines with J gene TRBJ2-3; TRBD2 matches 13 bases. V was pared by 7 bases and J by 7 bases, with 8 bases of the junction left unmatched. The V gene's germline CDR1 is MNHEY and CDR2 SMNVEV (reference sequence). The CDR3 loop spans 15 amino acids. CDR3 residues: CASTLLAGGPNTQYF. The CDR3 bases are TGTGCCAGCACCCTACTAGCGGGGGGGCCTAATACGCAGTATTTT.

J is TRBJ2-3 and V is TRBV6-1; the match to TRBD2 covers 7 bases. Per the germline V gene, CDR1 is MNHNS and CDR2 is SASEGT. The J segment lost 1 base and the V segment lost 2 bases, leaving 6 bases of the junction unmatched. This CDR3 region has 16 residues. DNA of the CDR3: TGTGCCAGCAGTGAACCGGGCGGGAGACGCACAGATACGCAGTATTTT. Residues: CASSEPGGRRTDTQYF.

The chain couples TRBV6-6 to TRBJ1-4, with 9 bases that match TRBD1. Trimming took 11 bases from V and 8 from J; bases not matched to a gene: 9. The CDR3 consists of 13 residues. Germline V lookup: CDR1 MNHNY, CDR2 SVGAGI (reference sequence). The DNA for the CDR3 is TGTGCCGGGACACAGGGGGCAGGGGAAAAACTGTTTTTT. Translated: CAGTQGAGEKLFF.

CDR3 DNA sequence: TGTGCCAGCAGTGAGATACAGGGGGCTGACTATGGCTACACCTTC. Translated, it gives CASSEIQGADYGYTF. This rearrangement joins TRBV6-1 to TRBJ1-2; 9 positions match TRBD1. There are 15 residues in the CDR3. Germline CDR1 and CDR2: MNHNS and SASEGT. V lost 3 bases to trimming and J lost 3 bases; unmatched junction nucleotides: 5.

J is TRBJ1-5 and V is TRBV21-1. TRBV21-1 constitutes a pseudogene. The CDR3 spans 14 residues. CDR3 sequence: CASSNWGGDQPQHF. In DNA form, the CDR3 reads TGTGCCAGCAGCAACTGGGGGGGCGATCAGCCCCAGCATTTT.

The gene calls are TRBV28 and TRBJ2-7, with D maybe TRBD2 (7 bases). Trimming stripped 6 bases from V and 4 bases from J, with 22 bases between. The CDR3 loop spans 16 amino acids. CDR1 is MDHEN, CDR2 SYDVKM, per germline. CDR3 DNA: TGTGCCAGCAGGGGTGCAAGGGGGGGCCCAGAGTACGAGCAGTACTTC. Protein product: CASRGARGGPEYEQYF.